The rows below give T cell receptor beta chains drawn from one sample of a study of blood T cells in healthy people across ages. TCRdb reprocessed the 5' RACE reads with MiXCR, giving one entry per CDR3 protein. The sample lists fewer than 1.5 million distinct CDR3 sequences, 42% seen once, with 6.5% to 10% in the top ten. The sequenced sample consisted of blood. All receptors derive from a woman younger than 35 in good health. Each CDR3 is given with its conserved first and last residue. The D gene is left open where the match is weak. Clone size, where shown, is once, few, many, or a class for clones that have expanded.

d_gene,abundance,j_gene,v_gene,CDR3nt,CDR3aa
TRBD1,-,TRBJ1-1,TRBV12-3/TRBV12-4,TGTGCCAGCAGTCCCTACGGGACAGTAAACACTGAAGCTTTCTTT,CASSPYGTVNTEAFF
TRBD1,many,TRBJ1-2,TRBV29-1,TGCAGCGTTCCACGGGACAGGGGGAATGGCTACACCTTC,CSVPRDRGNGYTF
TRBD1,-,TRBJ2-5,TRBV2,TGTGCCAGCAGGGACGACAGGGTAGAGACCCAGTACTTC,CASRDDRVETQYF
TRBD2,-,TRBJ2-1,TRBV3-1,TGTGCCAGCAGCGGACTAGCGGGAGCCGCCGAGCAGTTCTTC,CASSGLAGAAEQFF
-,-,TRBJ2-4,TRBV2,TGTGCCGGCGGGACCGATCGACTTGCGCAGTACTTC,CAGGTDRLAQYF
TRBD1,-,TRBJ1-5,TRBV12-3/TRBV12-4,TGTGCCAGCAGTTTCACCGGGACAGGAAACAATCAGCCCCAGCATTTT,CASSFTGTGNNQPQHF
-,-,TRBJ1-1,TRBV11-2,TGTGCCAGCAGCTCTACACCCCTGGGGTTGGAGGGCACTGAAGCTTTCTTT,CASSSTPLGLEGTEAFF
-,-,TRBJ2-1,TRBV20-1,TGCAGCCATCCGGCCCCGGACGGGGGAGGCAATGAGCAGTTCTTC,CSHPAPDGGGNEQFF
TRBD2,-,TRBJ2-1,TRBV2,TGTGCCAGCAGTGAAGAGCGGGAGGGTTACAATGAGCAGTTCTTC,CASSEEREGYNEQFF
-,-,TRBJ1-2,TRBV4-2,TGTGCCAGCAGCTCCTCATTCCGGCAGCCCGGGGATGGCTACACCTTC,CASSSSFRQPGDGYTF
-,few,TRBJ1-4,TRBV29-1,TGCAGCGTCCTGACAGGACCTAATGAAAAACTGTTTTTT,CSVLTGPNEKLFF
-,-,TRBJ2-1,TRBV4-1,TGCACCAGCAGCCCGGAGGGGGACAGCGGTGAGCAGTTCTTC,CTSSPEGDSGEQFF
-,-,TRBJ1-1,TRBV6-5,TGTGCCAGCAGTGACTCCAGGGTAACTGAAGCTTTCTTT,CASSDSRVTEAFF
-,-,TRBJ1-1,TRBV27,TGTGCCAGCAGTTTATGGGGACAGAACACTGAAGCTTTCTTT,CASSLWGQNTEAFF